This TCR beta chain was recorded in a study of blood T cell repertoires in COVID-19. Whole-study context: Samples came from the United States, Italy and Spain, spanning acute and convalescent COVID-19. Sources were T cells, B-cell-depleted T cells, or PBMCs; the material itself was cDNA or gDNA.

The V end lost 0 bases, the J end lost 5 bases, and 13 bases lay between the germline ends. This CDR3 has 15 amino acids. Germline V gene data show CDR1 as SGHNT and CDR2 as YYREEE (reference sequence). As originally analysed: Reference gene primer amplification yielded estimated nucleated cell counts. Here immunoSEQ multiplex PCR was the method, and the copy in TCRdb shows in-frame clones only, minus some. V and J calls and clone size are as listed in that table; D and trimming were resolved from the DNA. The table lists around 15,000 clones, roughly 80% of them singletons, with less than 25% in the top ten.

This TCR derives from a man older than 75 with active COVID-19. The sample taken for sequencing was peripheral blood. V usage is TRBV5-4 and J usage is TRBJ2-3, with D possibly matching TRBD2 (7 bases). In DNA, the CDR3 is TGTGCCAGCAGCTTGGGCGGGGGCTCCCAAGATACGCAGTATTTT. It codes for CASSLGGGSQDTQYF.